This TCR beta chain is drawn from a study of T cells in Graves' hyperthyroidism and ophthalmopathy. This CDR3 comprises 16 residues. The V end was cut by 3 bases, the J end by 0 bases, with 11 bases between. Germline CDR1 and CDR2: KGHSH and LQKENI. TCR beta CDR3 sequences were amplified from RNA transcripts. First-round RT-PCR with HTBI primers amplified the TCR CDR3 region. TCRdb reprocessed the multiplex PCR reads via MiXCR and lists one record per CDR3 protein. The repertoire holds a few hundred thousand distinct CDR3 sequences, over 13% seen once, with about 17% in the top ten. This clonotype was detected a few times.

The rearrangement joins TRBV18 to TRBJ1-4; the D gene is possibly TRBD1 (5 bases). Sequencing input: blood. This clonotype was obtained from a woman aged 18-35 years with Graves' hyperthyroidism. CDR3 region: CASSPLGGATNEKLFF. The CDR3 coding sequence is TGTGCCAGCTCACCGCTCGGGGGAGCAACTAATGAAAAACTGTTTTTT.